The rows below give T cell receptor beta chains drawn from one sample of a study of vaccination and CD4 T cells after COVID-19. No antigen has been assigned to these receptors. From the PCR reads, TCRdb called clonotypes with MiXCR, one entry per CDR3 protein. There are about 25,000 distinct CDR3 sequences in the sample; 28% occur only once, and about 7.1% lies in the top ten. This material consisted of CD4+ T cells from blood, cultured in vitro, taken about 7 months after SARS-CoV-2 vaccination. The receptor set was obtained from a human donor who had recovered from COVID-19. The CDR3 runs from the conserved cysteine through the conserved F or W. The order of the fields is CDR3 protein, V gene.

CDR3 protein: CASSLAGTSGSEQYF; V gene: TRBV5-4
CDR3 protein: CASSGGPVNTEAFF; V gene: TRBV28
CDR3 protein: CASSLGGFGGYTF; V gene: TRBV7-8
CDR3 protein: CVSSLWGSYEQYF; V gene: TRBV28
CDR3 protein: CSAAAGLAGPTDTQYF; V gene: TRBV20-1
CDR3 protein: CASKTQALYGYTF; V gene: TRBV6-1
CDR3 protein: CASSITRGTVGNQPQHF; V gene: TRBV28
CDR3 protein: CASSETGDYGYTF; V gene: TRBV6-2/TRBV6-3
CDR3 protein: CATSRDRRRQIQETQYF; V gene: TRBV15
CDR3 protein: CASAFSLTLNNEQFF; V gene: TRBV27
CDR3 protein: CASSLAGLGGSGYTF; V gene: TRBV5-4
CDR3 protein: CSVDTDTQYF; V gene: TRBV20-1
CDR3 protein: CASSYTENQPQHF; V gene: TRBV6-2/TRBV6-3
CDR3 protein: CATSPGGLAGLGEQFF; V gene: TRBV19
CDR3 protein: CASSWGASGRAYEQYF; V gene: TRBV7-8
CDR3 protein: CASGLVNSYEQYF; V gene: TRBV6-1
CDR3 protein: CASSRAIEQFF; V gene: TRBV11-1
CDR3 protein: CASKGAGPGANVLTF; V gene: TRBV6-1
CDR3 protein: CASSLVPGSTGELFF; V gene: TRBV7-9
CDR3 protein: CASSLDLDSYEQYF; V gene: TRBV11-2
CDR3 protein: CSADGYTF; V gene: TRBV29-1
CDR3 protein: CASSMRERSEQYF; V gene: TRBV2
CDR3 protein: CSSRDVASYEQYF; V gene: TRBV20-1
CDR3 protein: CASSPRAHTDTQYF; V gene: TRBV18
CDR3 protein: CASSATDMGLAANNEQYF; V gene: TRBV6-4
CDR3 protein: CASSVLGGYGYAF; V gene: TRBV19
CDR3 protein: CATSRVFVETQYF; V gene: TRBV15
CDR3 protein: CASSLMPDQPQHF; V gene: TRBV5-1
CDR3 protein: CSAGSYSRGSYEQYF; V gene: TRBV20-1
CDR3 protein: CAISESPGRDSYEQYF; V gene: TRBV10-3
CDR3 protein: CSARGEYEQYF; V gene: TRBV20-1
CDR3 protein: CSAGRDRGLEDTQYF; V gene: TRBV20-1
CDR3 protein: CASSAGETSGRGNEQFF; V gene: TRBV21-1